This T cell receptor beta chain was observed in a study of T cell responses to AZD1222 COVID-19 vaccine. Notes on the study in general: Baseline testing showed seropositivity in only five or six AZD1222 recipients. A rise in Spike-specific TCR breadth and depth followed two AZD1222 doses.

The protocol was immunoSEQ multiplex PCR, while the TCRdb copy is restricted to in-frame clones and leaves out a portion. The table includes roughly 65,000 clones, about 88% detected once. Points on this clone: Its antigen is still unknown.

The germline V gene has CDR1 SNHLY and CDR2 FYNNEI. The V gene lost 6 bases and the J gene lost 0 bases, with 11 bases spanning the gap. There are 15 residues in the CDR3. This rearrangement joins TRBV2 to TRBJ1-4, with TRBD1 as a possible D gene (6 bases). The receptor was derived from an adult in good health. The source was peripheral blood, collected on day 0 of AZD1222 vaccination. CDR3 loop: CASSGDTATNEKLFF. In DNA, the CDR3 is TGTGCCAGCAGCGGGGACACCGCAACTAATGAAAAACTGTTTTTT.